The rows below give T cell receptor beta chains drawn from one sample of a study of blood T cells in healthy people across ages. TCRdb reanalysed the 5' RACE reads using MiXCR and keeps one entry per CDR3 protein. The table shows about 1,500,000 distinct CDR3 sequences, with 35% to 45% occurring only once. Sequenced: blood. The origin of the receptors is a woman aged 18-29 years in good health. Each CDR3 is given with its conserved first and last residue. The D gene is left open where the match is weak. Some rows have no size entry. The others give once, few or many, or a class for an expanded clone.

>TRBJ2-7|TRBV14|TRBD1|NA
TGTGCCAGCAGCCAAGGGCGGTACTCTCTGACAGGGGGCTCCTACAATGAGCAGTACTTC
CASSQGRYSLTGGSYNEQYF
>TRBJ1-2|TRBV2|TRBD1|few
TGTGCCAGCAAGAGGGAACAGGGGGACTATGGCTACACCTTC
CASKREQGDYGYTF
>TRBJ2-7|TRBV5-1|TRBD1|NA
TGCGCCAGCAGGCCCGGACAGGGGTCCTACGAGCAGTACTTC
CASRPGQGSYEQYF
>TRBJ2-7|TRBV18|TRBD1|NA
TGTGCCAGCTCACCTCAGGGACAGGGACACGAGCAGTACTTC
CASSPQGQGHEQYF
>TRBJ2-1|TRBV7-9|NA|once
TGTGTCAGCAGCTTTGGGCGAAGCGTAATGTACAATGAGCAGTTCTTC
CVSSFGRSVMYNEQFF
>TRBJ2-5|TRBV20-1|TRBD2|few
TGCAGTGCTAGTGTTGCGGGAGTGTACCAAGAGACCCAGTACTTC
CSASVAGVYQETQYF
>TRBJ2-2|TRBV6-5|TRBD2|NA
TGTGCCAGCATGTTGTCGGGGGGAAAAAACACCGGGGAGCTGTTTTTT
CASMLSGGKNTGELFF
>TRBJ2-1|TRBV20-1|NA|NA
TGCAGTGGGATCTCCTACAATGAGCAGTTCTTC
CSGISYNEQFF
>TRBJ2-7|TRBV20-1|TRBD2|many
TGCAGTGCTAGAGATGGTACGGCTAGCGGTTTTACCTACGAGCAGTACTTC
CSARDGTASGFTYEQYF
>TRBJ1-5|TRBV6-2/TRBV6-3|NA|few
TGTGCCAGCAGAACTGCTGCTTCGACTCATCAGCCCCAGCATTTT
CASRTAASTHQPQHF
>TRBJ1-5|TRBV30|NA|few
TGTGCCTGGAGTACGACCGAGAATCAGCCCCAGCATTTT
CAWSTTENQPQHF
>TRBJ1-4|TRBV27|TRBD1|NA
TGTGCCAGCAGTTGGACAGGGAATAATGAAAAACTGTTTTTT
CASSWTGNNEKLFF
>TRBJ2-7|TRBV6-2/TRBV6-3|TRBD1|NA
TGTGCCACCCGACAGGGGGTTTCCTACAATGAGCAGTACTTC
CATRQGVSYNEQYF
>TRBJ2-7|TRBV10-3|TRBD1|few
TGTGCCATCAGTGGGTTCGGGACAGGGGTTTCCTACGAGCAGTACTTC
CAISGFGTGVSYEQYF
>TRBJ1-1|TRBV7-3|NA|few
TGTGCCAGCAGCTATGCCCCAGCGAACACTGAAGCTTTCTTT
CASSYAPANTEAFF
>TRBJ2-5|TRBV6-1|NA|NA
TGTGCCAGTAGTAGAGGCCGGCAATCCCAAGAGACCCAGTACTTC
CASSRGRQSQETQYF
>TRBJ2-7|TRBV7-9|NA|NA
TGTTCCAGAAGCTTAGACGGCTACGAGCAGTACTTC
CSRSLDGYEQYF
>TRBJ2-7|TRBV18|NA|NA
TGTGCCAGCTCACCACCGGCCGGGAGTTCCTACGAGCAGTACTTC
CASSPPAGSSYEQYF
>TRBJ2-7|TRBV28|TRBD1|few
TGTGCCAGCAGGTTGCCGGGACAGGGGTCCTACGAGCAGTACTTC
CASRLPGQGSYEQYF
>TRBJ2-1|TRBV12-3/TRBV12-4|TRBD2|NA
TGTGCCAGCAGGGGAGCGGGGCCGAACAATGAGCAGTTCTTC
CASRGAGPNNEQFF
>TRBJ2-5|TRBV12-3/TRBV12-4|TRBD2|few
TGTGCCAGCAGTTCTTTCCCGGGACTAGAGATCGAAGAGACCCAGTACTTC
CASSSFPGLEIEETQYF
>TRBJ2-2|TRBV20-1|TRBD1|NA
TGCAGCCTCAAGGGGCAGGGGGACACCGGGGAGCTGTTTTTT
CSLKGQGDTGELFF
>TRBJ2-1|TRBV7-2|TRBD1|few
TGTGCCAGCAGCCCGGGACAGCTTAAAATAAGCTCCTACAATGAGCAGTTCTTC
CASSPGQLKISSYNEQFF
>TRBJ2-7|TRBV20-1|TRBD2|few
TGCAGTGCTAGTTCTCTAGCGGAAACCTACGAGCAGTACTTC
CSASSLAETYEQYF
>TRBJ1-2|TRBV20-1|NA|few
TGCAGTGCTAGGAGTCCAGAAGATTATGGCTACACCTTC
CSARSPEDYGYTF
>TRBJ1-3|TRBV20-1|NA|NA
TGCAGTGCCAGAGGTCAGGAGGGCCGCTCTGGAAACACCATATATTTT
CSARGQEGRSGNTIYF
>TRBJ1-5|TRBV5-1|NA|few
TGCGCCAGCAGCTTGGGAACGGATCGCAATCAGCCCCAGCATTTT
CASSLGTDRNQPQHF
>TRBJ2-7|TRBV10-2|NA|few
TGCGCCAGCAGCCCGGGTCGCGGGGAGAGCTCCTACGAGCAGTACTTC
CASSPGRGESSYEQYF
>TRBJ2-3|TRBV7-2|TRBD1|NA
TGTGCCGGCAGCGGACAGGGGGCATGGGATACGCAGTATTTT
CAGSGQGAWDTQYF
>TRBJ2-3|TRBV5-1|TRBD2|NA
TGCGCCAGCAGCCACCGAGTAGCGGGAGACCCAGATACGCAGTATTTT
CASSHRVAGDPDTQYF
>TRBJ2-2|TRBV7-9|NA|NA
TGTGCCAGCAGCGGCGGAAAGTACGACACCGGGGAGCTGTTTTTT
CASSGGKYDTGELFF
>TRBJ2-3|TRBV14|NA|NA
TGTGCCAGCAGCCAGGGCGGTTCTAGCACAGATACGCAGTATTTT
CASSQGGSSTDTQYF
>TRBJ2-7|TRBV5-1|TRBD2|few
TGCGCCAGCAGCTCGACTAGCGGGGCCGCCTACGAGCAGTACTTC
CASSSTSGAAYEQYF
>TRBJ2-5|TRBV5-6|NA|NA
TGTGCCAGCAGCAAGTACTCCCGGGCCTCAGAGACCCAGTACTTC
CASSKYSRASETQYF
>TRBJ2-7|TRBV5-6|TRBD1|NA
TGTGCCAGCAGCTCCTGGGCCGGGACAGGGGATTACGAGCAGTACTTC
CASSSWAGTGDYEQYF
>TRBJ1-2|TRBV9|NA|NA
TGTGCCAGCAGCGTAGAGGTAGAGGGAGACTACACCTTC
CASSVEVEGDYTF
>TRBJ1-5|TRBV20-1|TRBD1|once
TGCAGTGTCATACCCGTGGGACAGGGGTTAAGTCAGCCCCAGCATTTT
CSVIPVGQGLSQPQHF
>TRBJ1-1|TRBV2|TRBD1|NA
TGTGCCAGCAGTGTACAGGGGGCGCCGGGCACTGAAGCTTTCTTT
CASSVQGAPGTEAFF
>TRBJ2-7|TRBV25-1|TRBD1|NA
TGTGCCAGCAGTGAGTCAGGGGGCCACGAGCAGTACTTC
CASSESGGHEQYF
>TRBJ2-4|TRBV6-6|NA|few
TGTGCCAGCAGTTACGGGGACGGGAACATTCAGTACTTC
CASSYGDGNIQYF
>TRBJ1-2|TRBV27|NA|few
TGTGCCAGCAGTCCCGATCGTATCAGGGCGCGAGGCTACACCTTC
CASSPDRIRARGYTF
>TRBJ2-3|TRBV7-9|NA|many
TGTGCCAGCCGCCCCTCAGGGACAGATACGCAGTATTTT
CASRPSGTDTQYF
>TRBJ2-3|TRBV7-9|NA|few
TGTGCCAGCAGCCGTCCTAATTGGTTTGCGGATACGCAGTATTTT
CASSRPNWFADTQYF
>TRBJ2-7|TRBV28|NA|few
TGTGCCAGCGGCTCAACTAACTCCGGCGAGCAGTACTTC
CASGSTNSGEQYF
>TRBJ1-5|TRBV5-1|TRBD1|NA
TGCGCCAGCAGCTCAGGGGGGACATCTAATCAGTCCCAGCATTTT
CASSSGGTSNQSQHF
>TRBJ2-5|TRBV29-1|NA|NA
TGCAGCGTTGAATCGGGATCCGAGACCCAGTACTTC
CSVESGSETQYF